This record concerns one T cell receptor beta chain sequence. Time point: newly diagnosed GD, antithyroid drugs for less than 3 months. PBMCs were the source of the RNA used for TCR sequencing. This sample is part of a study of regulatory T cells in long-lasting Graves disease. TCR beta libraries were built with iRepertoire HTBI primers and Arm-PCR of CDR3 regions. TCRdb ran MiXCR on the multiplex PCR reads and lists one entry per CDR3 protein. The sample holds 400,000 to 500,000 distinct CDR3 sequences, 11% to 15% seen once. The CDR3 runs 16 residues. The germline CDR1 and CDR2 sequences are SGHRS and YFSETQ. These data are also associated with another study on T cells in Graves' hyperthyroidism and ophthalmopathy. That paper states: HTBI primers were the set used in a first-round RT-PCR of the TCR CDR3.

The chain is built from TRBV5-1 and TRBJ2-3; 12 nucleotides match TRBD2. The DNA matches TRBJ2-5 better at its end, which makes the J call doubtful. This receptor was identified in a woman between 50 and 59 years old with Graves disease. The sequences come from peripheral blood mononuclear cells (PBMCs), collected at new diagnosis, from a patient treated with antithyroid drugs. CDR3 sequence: CASSRLAGVGLETQYF. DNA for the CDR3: TGCGCCAGCAGCCGACTAGCGGGAGTTGGGTTAGAGACCCAGTACTTC.